One and the same sample provided the 16 T cell receptor beta chains below, sequenced in a study of T cells in Graves' hyperthyroidism and ophthalmopathy. Amplification of TCR beta CDR3 regions used RNA as the template. Primed by the HTBI set, a first-round RT-PCR was run on the TCR CDR3. TCRdb re-analysed the multiplex PCR reads in MiXCR, keeping a single row per CDR3 protein. The sample shows around 580,000 distinct CDR3 sequences, over 15% of them seen only once. The sample comprised blood. All receptors derive from a woman between 18 and 30 years old with Graves' hyperthyroidism.

This clonotype was seen repeatedly, ten times or more. The chain couples TRBV12-3 or TRBV12-4 to TRBJ1-4; 11 bases are a match to TRBD1. The V gene end was trimmed by 4 bases and the J gene end by 5 bases; junction bases not matched to a gene: 0. This CDR3 has 14 residues. Here the CDR3 reads CASSWTGGNEKLFF. The DNA for the CDR3 is TGTGCCAGCAGTTGGACAGGGGGCAATGAAAAACTGTTTTTT.

The table lists this clonotype with many counts. The rearrangement uses TRBV11-2 and TRBJ2-7, with D unclear. This CDR3 spans 14 amino acids. With 5 bases removed from V and 2 bases from J, the gap between germline ends came to 13 bases. Germline-derived CDR1 and CDR2 are SGHAT and FQNNGV. The CDR3 loop reads CASSRKVGTYEQYF. The DNA of the CDR3 is TGTGCCAGCAGCCGAAAAGTGGGAACCTACGAGCAGTACTTC.

This clonotype was detected many times. This chain uses TRBV6-1 with TRBJ2-4, with D maybe TRBD1 (6 bases). The germline V gene has CDR1 MNHNS and CDR2 SASEGT. Trimming removed 5 bases from V and 1 base from J, with 15 bases in between. The CDR3 has 16 amino acids. CDR3 nucleotides: TGTGCCAGCAGTCCTGGATGGACAGAGGCCAAAAACATTCAGTACTTC. Amino acid sequence: CASSPGWTEAKNIQYF.

This clonotype was observed at least ten times. A read error may produce the germline difference seen at one junction end. J is TRBJ2-7 and V is TRBV11-2, with D unclear. The CDR3 has 14 residues. Germline CDR1 reads SGHAT; CDR2 reads FQNNGV. The CDR3 nucleotides read TGTGCCAGCAGCCTAATAGCTGTATCCTCCGAGCAGTACTTC. The encoded protein is CASSLIAVSSEQYF.

The V call is TRBV29-1, the J call TRBJ2-1, with D tentatively TRBD2 (6 bases). CDR3 length equals 12 residues. The V end lost 7 bases, the J end lost 6 bases, and 13 bases lay between the germline ends. Per the germline V gene, CDR1 is SQVTM and CDR2 is ANQGSEA. CDR3 nucleotide sequence: TGCAGCGCCATCGGGACTGTCAATGAGCAGTTCTTC. Residues: CSAIGTVNEQFF.

This clonotype was picked up many times. The gene calls are TRBV12-3 or TRBV12-4 and TRBJ1-5; D is uncertain. Trimming removed 6 bases at V and 4 bases at J, with 10 bases between. The CDR3 is made up of 13 amino acids. CDR3 DNA: TGTGCCAGCAGCTCGAGTAGGAATCAGCCCCAGCATTTT. It codes for CASSSSRNQPQHF.

Ten or more counts support this clonotype. The V call is TRBV6-2 or TRBV6-3, the J call TRBJ2-3; unclear D gene. V lost 2 bases and J 3 bases, leaving 6 bases between the germline ends. Per the germline V gene, CDR1 is MNHEY and CDR2 is SVGEGT. The CDR3 runs to 13 residues. CDR3 DNA sequence: TGTGCCAGCAGTTACGAGGAGACAGATACGCAGTATTTT. The encoded protein is CASSYEETDTQYF.

The chain combines TRBV20-1 with TRBJ2-1; 8 bases line up with TRBD2. This CDR3 spans 15 amino acids. V lost 0 bases, J lost 12 bases, and 13 bases stayed unmatched. CDR1 and CDR2 from the germline V gene are DFQATT and SNEGSKA (reference sequence). The chain's CDR3 is CSARDSTSVVFSQFF. DNA of the CDR3: TGCAGTGCTAGAGATTCGACTAGCGTCGTTTTTTCGCAGTTCTTC.

In this sample, this clonotype turned up a few times. V gene TRBV20-1 combines with J gene TRBJ2-3, with D unclear. Germline V gives CDR1 DFQATT, CDR2 SNEGSKA (reference sequence). This CDR3 has 13 residues. V was cut by 3 bases and J by 2 bases, with 9 bases left in between. CDR3: CSASKTNTDTQYF. The CDR3 nucleotides are TGCAGTGCTAGCAAAACAAACACAGATACGCAGTATTTT.

This clonotype was detected only a few times. V usage is TRBV14 and J usage is TRBJ2-2; 9 nucleotides match TRBD1. J lost 0 bases, V lost 6 bases, and 2 bases had no gene match. This CDR3 comprises 15 residues. CDR1 and CDR2 (germline): SGHDN, FVKESK. The CDR3: CASRHRGPNTGELFF. The CDR3 DNA reads TGTGCCAGCAGGCACAGGGGGCCGAACACCGGGGAGCTGTTTTTT.

A word on this clonotype: A read error is possible here, since a much larger clone lies one base away. The CDR3 here is CASNLGGTEAFF. DNA for the CDR3: TGTGCCAGCAATCTGGGGGGCACTGAAGCTTTCTTT. The chain combines TRBV2 with TRBJ1-1; possibly TRBD1 for D (5 bases). Germline-derived CDR1 and CDR2 are SNHLY and FYNNEI. The CDR3 sequence is 12 residues long. V lost 7 bases and J 4 bases, leaving 10 bases between the germline ends.

This clonotype has ten or more counts. J is TRBJ1-2 and V is TRBV11-2; possibly TRBD1 for D (5 bases). The CDR3 length is 16 residues. Germline-derived CDR1 and CDR2 are SGHAT and FQNNGV. V was clipped by 2 bases and J by 3 bases, with 16 bases between them. In nucleotides, the CDR3 is TGTGCCAGCAGCTTACCTGGCCGCGGGGACTACTATGGCTACACCTTC. Translated, it gives CASSLPGRGDYYGYTF. Complete variable domain (other parts from reference TRBV11-2 and TRBJ1-2): EAGVAQSPRYKIIEKRQSVAFWCNPISGHATLYWYQQILGQGPKLLIQFQNNGVVDDSQLPKDRFSAERLKGVDSTLKIQPAKLEDSAVYLCASSLPGRGDYYGYTFGSGTRLTVV.

This clonotype was seen more than once but under ten times. The chain joins TRBV4-2 to TRBJ2-1, with 8 bases fitting TRBD2. CDR3 size: 17 residues. Germline V gene sequence: CDR1 LGHNA, CDR2 YNFKEQ. Trimming took 4 bases from V and 5 from J; bases not matched to a gene: 13. Here the CDR3 reads CASSLRWSGGANNEQFF. The CDR3 DNA follows: TGTGCCAGCAGCCTGCGCTGGTCCGGGGGGGCTAACAATGAGCAGTTCTTC.

In its sample, this clonotype was seen many times. V and J are TRBV20-1 and TRBJ2-3; D remains ambiguous. V lost 2 bases and J 6 bases, leaving 18 bases between the germline ends. Germline CDR1 reads DFQATT; CDR2 reads SNEGSKA (reference sequence). The CDR3 is 15 amino acids. The CDR3 here is CSARRARSNKDTQYF. As DNA, the CDR3 is TGCAGTGCTAGACGTGCTCGAAGTAATAAGGATACGCAGTATTTT.

This clonotype was found many times. V is TRBV30 and J is TRBJ2-7; tentative D call: TRBD2 (5 bases). The germline V and J ends were trimmed by 4 bases and 2 bases, with 9 bases remaining between them. This CDR3 is 12 amino acids long. CDR1 is GTSNPN, CDR2 SVGIG, per germline (reference sequence). The CDR3 spells CAWKRDPYEQYF. In DNA form, the CDR3 reads TGTGCCTGGAAACGGGATCCCTACGAGCAGTACTTC. Looking up the rest from reference TRBV30 and TRBJ2-7 gives the full variable domain: SQTIHQWPATLVQPVGSPLSLECTVEGTSNPNLYWYRQAAGRGLQLLFYSVGIGQISSEVPQNLSASRPQDRQFILSSKKLLLSDSGFYLCAWKRDPYEQYFGPGTRLTVT.

The rearrangement links TRBV12-3 or TRBV12-4 to TRBJ2-5, with TRBD1 matching over 9 bases. This CDR3 spans 13 amino acids. V lost 5 bases to trimming and J lost 7 bases; unmatched junction nucleotides: 5. This chain's CDR3 is CASSPTGQGTQYF. CDR3 coding DNA: TGTGCCAGCAGTCCAACGGGACAGGGGACCCAGTACTTC.